One and the same sample provided the 4 T cell receptor beta chains below, sequenced in a study of blood T cell repertoires in COVID-19. This table comes from immunoSEQ multiplex PCR, and its TCRdb copy is limited to in-frame clones, with some not included. The sample lists under 300,000 clones; roughly 90% were seen once. The sample was peripheral blood. Receptors were obtained from a woman in her twenties or thirties with acute or convalescent COVID-19.

V usage is TRBV9 and J usage is TRBJ2-2; 10 positions agree with TRBD2. The germline CDR1 and CDR2 sequences are SGDLS and YYNGEE. The CDR3 covers 17 residues. Germline trimming cut 0 bases from V and 8 bases from J; bases unmatched to any gene: 10. In DNA form, the CDR3 reads TGTGCCAGCAGCGTAGTGGGAGCGGGAGGGCCCCAGGGGGAGCTGTTTTTT. Translated, it gives CASSVVGAGGPQGELFF.

The chain is built from TRBV7-2 and TRBJ1-4, with 10 bases matching TRBD1. This CDR3 has 14 amino acids. The germline gives CDR1 SGHTA, CDR2 FQGNSA. V gave up 6 bases and J gave up 5 bases; unmatched junction bases: 3. This CDR3 is CASREDRGNEKLFF. CDR3 in DNA: TGTGCCAGCAGGGAGGACAGGGGGAATGAAAAACTGTTTTTT.

The chain couples TRBV21-1 to TRBJ2-7; the table's D call of TRBD2 was not tested on the DNA. TRBV21-1 is deemed a pseudogene. CDR3 length: 16 amino acids. This CDR3 is CASSNGLAGDQYEQYF. As DNA, the CDR3 is TGTGCCAGCAGCAACGGCCTAGCGGGAGACCAGTACGAGCAGTACTTC.

This rearrangement joins TRBV29-1 to TRBJ2-1; D not resolved. The CDR3 length is 11 residues. CDR1 SQVTM and CDR2 ANQGSEA come from the germline V gene. With 0 bases removed from V and 10 bases from J, the gap between germline ends came to 7 bases. CDR3 DNA sequence: TGCAGCGTTGAAGAAAGGAGAGAGCAGTTCTTC. Its translation: CSVEERREQFF.